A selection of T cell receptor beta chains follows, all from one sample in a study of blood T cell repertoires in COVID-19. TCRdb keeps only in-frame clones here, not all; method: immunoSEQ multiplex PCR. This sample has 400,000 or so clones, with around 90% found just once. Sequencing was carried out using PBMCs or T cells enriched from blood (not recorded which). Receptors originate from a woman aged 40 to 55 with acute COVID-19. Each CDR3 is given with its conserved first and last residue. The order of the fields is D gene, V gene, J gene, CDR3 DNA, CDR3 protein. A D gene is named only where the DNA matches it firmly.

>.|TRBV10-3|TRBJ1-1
TGTGCCATCAAGGGGCAAACTGGAACTGAAGCCTTCTTT
CAIKGQTGTEAFF
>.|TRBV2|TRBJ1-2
TGTGCCAGCAGTGAAGAGGGGGATCTCTATGGCTACACCTTC
CASSEEGDLYGYTF
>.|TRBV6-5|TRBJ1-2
.
CASSTSTDYGYTF
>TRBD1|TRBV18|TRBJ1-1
TGTGCCAGCTCCACCGGGACAGGGAACACTGAAGCTTTCTTT
CASSTGTGNTEAFF
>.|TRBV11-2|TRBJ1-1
TGTGCCAGCAGCCGCCTCCGGAGCACTGAAGCTTTCTTT
CASSRLRSTEAFF
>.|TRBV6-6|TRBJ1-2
TGTGCCAGCAGTTTTGGTGTATTCTCGGATGGCTACACCTTC
CASSFGVFSDGYTF
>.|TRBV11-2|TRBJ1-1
TGTGCCAGCAGCGGCATGAACACTGAAGCTTTCTTT
CASSGMNTEAFF
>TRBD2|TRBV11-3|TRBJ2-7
TGTGCCAGCAGCTCCAGGTCGGGGGGGGCCTACGAGCAGTACTTC
CASSSRSGGAYEQYF
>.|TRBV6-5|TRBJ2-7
TGTGCCAGCAGTTACCCCCCAGCAGGGAACGAGCAGTACTTC
CASSYPPAGNEQYF
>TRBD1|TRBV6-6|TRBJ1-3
TGTGCCAGCATCGGCTATGGACAGGAAAAAGTGGACACCATATATTTT
CASIGYGQEKVDTIYF